These 6 T cell receptor beta chains were sequenced from one sample in a study of Ad26.COV2.S vaccination and SARS-CoV-2 variants. TCRdb's table, derived via immunoSEQ multiplex PCR, lists solely in-frame clones and lacks some. The sample has 400,000 to 450,000 clones, more than 80% seen once. Treatment reported: 19 received Ad26.COV2.S at low or high dose, single or two shots; about 5 received placebo; per-sample allocation not given. Sampling was performed 63 days after the first vaccine or placebo injection. The specimen comprised peripheral blood, sampled in a trial of Ad26.COV2.S vaccine versus placebo. These receptors were taken from a person between 18 and 65 years old who received the Ad26.COV2.S COVID-19 vaccine or a placebo.

This clone appeared a single time. The rearrangement links TRBV2 to TRBJ2-5; 9 nucleotides align to TRBD1. CDR3 length: 15 amino acids. V lost 6 bases to trimming and J lost 2 bases; unmatched junction nucleotides: 7. Germline CDR1 is SNHLY and CDR2 is FYNNEI. The CDR3 loop reads CASSLRTGEQETQYF. CDR3 in DNA: TGTGCCAGCAGCCTCAGGACAGGGGAGCAAGAGACCCAGTACTTC.

The chain uses TRBV11-1 and TRBJ2-1, with 9 bases lining up with TRBD2. V trimming: 6 bases; J trimming: 8 bases; junction bases outside the gene matches: 11. The CDR3 loop spans 15 amino acids. CDR1 and CDR2 from the germline V gene are SGHAT and FQDESV (reference sequence). The CDR3 spells CASRRRAGGGYEQFF. CDR3 nucleotide sequence: TGTGCCAGCAGACGTAGAGCGGGAGGTGGCTATGAGCAGTTCTTC.

This clone was recorded only once. This chain links TRBV15 with TRBJ2-7; 9 bases map to TRBD1. V shed 4 bases, J shed 3 bases, and the junction held 4 bases outside the gene matches. Germline CDR1 LNHNV, CDR2 YYDKDF (reference sequence). The CDR3 covers 14 residues. Here the CDR3 DNA reads TGTGCCACCAGCATCCGGGACAGGGTCTACGAGCAGTACTTC. Its protein product is CATSIRDRVYEQYF.

The CDR3 is CASSYVPGANYGYTF. The CDR3 DNA reads as TGTGCCAGCAGTTACGTGCCGGGGGCGAACTATGGCTACACCTTC. The chain joins TRBV6-6 to TRBJ1-2; D is perhaps TRBD1 (6 bases). Germline V gives CDR1 MNHNY, CDR2 SVGAGI (reference sequence). V was shortened by 2 bases and J by 2 bases, with 12 bases between the two germline ends. The CDR3 runs to 15 residues.

The gene calls are TRBV6-1 and TRBJ2-3; a weak D match, TRBD2 (5 bases). There are 13 residues in the CDR3. CDR1 MNHNS and CDR2 SASEGT come from the germline V gene. The germline V and J ends were trimmed by 2 bases and 10 bases, with 13 bases remaining between them. DNA for the CDR3: TGTGCCAGCAGTGAAAGCTTGGGAGCTCCGCAGTATTTT. Translating it yields CASSESLGAPQYF.

The chain couples TRBV19 to TRBJ2-5, with a tentative D call TRBD2 (6 bases). Trimming took off 6 bases at V and 0 bases at J, with 8 bases between the two ends. This CDR3 has 13 residues. Per the germline V gene, CDR1 is LNHDA and CDR2 is SQIVND (reference sequence). The CDR3, as DNA: TGTGCCAGTAGAGGGAGGTACCAAGAGACCCAGTACTTC. Translating gives CASRGRYQETQYF.